This TCR beta chain was sequenced for a study of cytomegalovirus exposure and HLA in healthy donors. The study, taken as a whole, reports: In a later analysis, TCR association rates varied by HLA locus: DRB1 most, HLA-C fewest.

Germline CDR1 MDHEN, CDR2 SYDVKM. The CDR3 has 13 residues. V was trimmed by 6 bases and J by 7 bases, leaving 15 bases between them. Researchers ran the PCR with 60 Vbeta and 13 Jbeta primers. Using immunoSEQ multiplex PCR, the repertoire was profiled, and TCRdb retains in-frame clones only, with some absent. The table records roughly 150,000 clones, over 80% of them present only once. This clone occurred a few times. Antigen: not known. This sequence was found in a female donor in good health and CMV-seronegative. V and J are TRBV28 and TRBJ1-1; weak D call: TRBD1 (6 bases). Material: PBMCs. CDR3 coding DNA: TGTGCCAGCAGGTCAACAGGGTTGGGTGAAGCTTTCTTT. This translates into CASRSTGLGEAFF. Full variable domain (remainder filled in from reference TRBV28 and TRBJ1-1): DVKVTQSSRYLVKRTGEKVFLECVQDMDHENMFWYRQDPGLGLRLIYFSYDVKMKEKGDIPEGYSVSREKKERFSLILESASTNQTSMYLCASRSTGLGEAFFGQGTRLTVV.